The rows below give T cell receptor beta chains drawn from one sample of a study of Ad26.COV2.S vaccination and SARS-CoV-2 variants. The repertoire was sequenced with immunoSEQ multiplex PCR; TCRdb's copy has only in-frame clones and lacks some. The sample holds roughly 380,000 clones; approximately 87% are singletons and the top ten take less than 4%. The specimen was peripheral blood, collected in a trial of Ad26.COV2.S vaccine versus placebo. The receptors stem from a person between 18 and 65 years old who received the Ad26.COV2.S COVID-19 vaccine or a placebo. Both conserved end residues are part of each CDR3. The D gene is left open where the match is weak. Some rows mark clone size as missing; the rest say once, few, many or name a class of expanded clone.

J gene,D gene,V gene,clone size,CDR3 DNA,CDR3 protein
TRBJ2-3,TRBD2,TRBV4-3,-,TGCGCCAGCAGCCAAGGGCCGGGACTAGCGGGGGCAGATACGCAGTATTTT,CASSQGPGLAGADTQYF
TRBJ2-1,-,TRBV5-8,-,TGTGCCAGCAGGTCCGGACCCAGCTCCTACAATGAGCAGTTCTTC,CASRSGPSSYNEQFF
TRBJ1-2,TRBD1,TRBV6-5,-,TGTGCCAGCAGGTCCAGGGGGCTTGACTATGGCTACACCTTC,CASRSRGLDYGYTF
TRBJ1-2,TRBD1,TRBV2,-,TGTGCCAGCAGAGGGACAGGGGGAAGCTATGGCTACACCTTC,CASRGTGGSYGYTF
TRBJ2-5,TRBD1,TRBV6-2/TRBV6-3,-,TGTGCCAGCAGTTACTCCTCAGGGGGCGGTCGGGAGACCCAGTACTTC,CASSYSSGGGRETQYF
TRBJ1-3,-,TRBV5-1,-,TGCGCCAGCAGTACGGGGGGCAGTGGAAACACCATATATTTT,CASSTGGSGNTIYF
TRBJ1-4,-,TRBV9,-,TGTGCCAGCAGTTTCCGGGACACCGGTAATGAAAAACTGTTTTTT,CASSFRDTGNEKLFF
TRBJ2-1,TRBD2,TRBV3-1/TRBV3-2,-,TGTGCCAGCAGACAAGCGGGGGGACCCAACAATGAGCAGTTCTTC,CASRQAGGPNNEQFF
TRBJ1-6,-,TRBV7-9,few,TGTGCCAGCAGCTTAGAGGACAGTCGAAATTCACCCCTCCACTTT,CASSLEDSRNSPLHF
TRBJ2-7,-,TRBV7-3,few,TGTGCCAGCAGCCCGGTCGCTACACCTACCTACGAGCAGTACTTC,CASSPVATPTYEQYF
TRBJ2-5,TRBD2,TRBV28,-,TGTGCCAGCAGTCTCCTAGCGGGGGGGACCCAAGAGACCCAGTACTTC,CASSLLAGGTQETQYF
TRBJ2-2,TRBD1,TRBV4-3,-,TGCGCCAGCAGCCAAGAAGGGGGCCCAAAGGACACCGGGGAGCTGTTTTTT,CASSQEGGPKDTGELFF
TRBJ2-7,TRBD1,TRBV5-1,-,TGCGCCAGCAGCTTGGGGGGCTACAGGGGTTCCTACGAGCAGTACTTC,CASSLGGYRGSYEQYF
TRBJ1-1,-,TRBV19,-,TGTGCCAGTAGGTCGACAGGAAGTCGCACTGAAGCTTTCTTT,CASRSTGSRTEAFF